This is a list of T cell receptor beta chains from one sample in a study of cytomegalovirus exposure and HLA in healthy donors. Libraries were prepared by immunoSEQ multiplex PCR; TCRdb keeps only in-frame clonotypes and omits some of them. The table lists some 120,000 clones, 60% to 85% of them singletons. What was sequenced was PBMCs. These receptors all stem from a female donor in good health and CMV-seronegative. Both conserved end residues are part of each CDR3. D genes are given only for firm matches. Expanded clones are given a class, and other clones once, few, many or no size at all.

>-|TRBV10-2|TRBJ1-1|many
TGCGCCAGCAGCCGGGACACTTACACTGAAGCTTTCTTT
CASSRDTYTEAFF
>TRBD2|TRBV27|TRBJ2-5|-
TGTGCCAGCAGCCCCGGGCTAGCGGGGACGTTACAAGAGACCCAGTACTTC
CASSPGLAGTLQETQYF
>-|TRBV6-5|TRBJ1-2|few
TGTGCCAGCAGTTCCTCTCGGGGCTACACCTTC
CASSSSRGYTF
>TRBD1|TRBV29-1|TRBJ2-7|few
TGCAGCGTTGATTTTTGGGCAGGGGGCCACTACGAGCAGTACTTC
CSVDFWAGGHYEQYF
>-|TRBV19|TRBJ2-5|-
TGTGCCAGTAAGGGAGCAGTACAAGAGACCCAGTACTTC
CASKGAVQETQYF
>TRBD1|TRBV6-4|TRBJ2-1|-
TGTGCCAGCAGTGATGGACCGGGACAGGGGGCGGATGAGCAGTTCTTC
CASSDGPGQGADEQFF
>-|TRBV19|TRBJ2-3|-
TGTGCCAGTAGTATGCGGGGCACAGATACGCAGTATTTT
CASSMRGTDTQYF
>-|TRBV2|TRBJ2-5|once
TGTGCCAGCAGGGTCGGTTCGAAGACCCAGTACTTC
CASRVGSKTQYF
>-|TRBV4-1|TRBJ1-1|-
TGCGCCAGCAGCCAAGTTCGTCTCCGGCAGGCGAACACTGAAGCTTTCTTT
CASSQVRLRQANTEAFF
>TRBD2|TRBV7-2|TRBJ2-2|-
TGTGCCAGCAGCTTAGCCCGGCGGGGGAAGTTGTTTTTT
CASSLARRGKLFF
>TRBD1|TRBV6-6|TRBJ1-1|-
TGTGCCAGCAGGGACAGGGGAGATCTCACTGAAGCTTTCTTT
CASRDRGDLTEAFF
>-|TRBV6-5|TRBJ2-7|-
TGTGCCAGCAGTTACATCCGGAGCTCCTACGAGCAGTACTTC
CASSYIRSSYEQYF
>TRBD2|TRBV2|TRBJ2-5|-
TGTGCCAGCAGCCGGGGGGGCGCGTCGGAGACCCAGTACTTC
CASSRGGASETQYF
>TRBD1|TRBV19|TRBJ1-1|-
TGTGCCAGTAGTCCCCGCAGGGGGAGTAGACCCATGAACACTGAAGCTTTCTTT
CASSPRRGSRPMNTEAFF
>-|TRBV5-4|TRBJ1-4|once
TGTGCCAGCAGCGACGGACTAGAAAAACTGTTTTTT
CASSDGLEKLFF
>TRBD2|TRBV5-1|TRBJ2-3|-
TGCGCCAGCAGCTTGGCGACACTAGCGGGGGGGACCACAGATACGCAGTATTTT
CASSLATLAGGTTDTQYF
>-|TRBV2|TRBJ1-2|-
TGTGCCAGCAGTGAAAGGGAGAGCGGCTACACCTTC
CASSERESGYTF
>-|TRBV27|TRBJ1-4|-
TGTGCCAGCAGTAAAGCGAGGGTCCGTAATGAAAAACTGTTTTTT
CASSKARVRNEKLFF